This T cell receptor beta chain was retrieved from a study of cytomegalovirus exposure and HLA in healthy donors. The PCR contained 60 Vbeta and 13 Jbeta primers. Profiling relied on immunoSEQ multiplex PCR, and the TCRdb table lists in-frame clones only, not all of them. The repertoire consists of more than 85,000 clones, with 75% to 90% occurring once and the leading ten covering around 2.6%. Germline lookup yields CDR1 PRHDT and CDR2 FYEKMQ (reference sequence). The CDR3 has 15 residues. Trimming cost V 2 bases and J 2 bases; bases outside gene matches: 5. The material sequenced was PBMCs. This receptor was identified in a man between 40 and 49 years old in good health and CMV-seronegative. The chain joins TRBV13 to TRBJ2-7; 8 nucleotides line up with TRBD2. CDR3 amino acids: CASSLRSGGTYEQYF. The CDR3 bases are TGTGCCAGCAGCTTACGGAGCGGGGGAACCTACGAGCAGTACTTC.